A single sample gave rise to the 20 T cell receptor beta chains below, sequenced in a study of blood T cell repertoires in COVID-19. Only in-frame clones appear in the TCRdb table, and some are missing; sequencing was by immunoSEQ multiplex PCR. The data hold 80,000 to 100,000 clones, with around 82% observed a single time. The sample comprised peripheral blood. These TCRs come from a man between 65 and 85 years old with active or convalescent COVID-19.

This chain links TRBV11-1 with TRBJ2-7; a weak D match, TRBD1 (5 bases). The V and J ends lost 4 bases and 4 bases respectively, with 8 bases between them. Germline values: CDR1 SGHAT, CDR2 FQDESV (reference sequence). CDR3 length equals 12 residues. The CDR3 sequence: CASSSQGYEQYF. The DNA for the CDR3 is TGTGCCAGCAGCTCCCAGGGTTACGAGCAGTACTTC.

The V gene is TRBV7-9, the J gene TRBJ2-1, with 11 bases fitting TRBD1. The CDR3 sequence is 16 residues long. Trimming at V came to 5 bases and at J to 7 bases, leaving 10 bases not matched to a gene. Germline CDR1 SEHNR, CDR2 FQNEAQ (reference sequence). CDR3 residues: CASSPPGTGGINEQFF. CDR3 sequence (DNA): TGTGCCAGCAGCCCCCCCGGGACAGGGGGGATAAATGAGCAGTTCTTC.

The chain joins TRBV4-2 to TRBJ1-2; maybe TRBD1 (6 bases). This CDR3 is 15 amino acids long. The ends were cut back, 3 bases at V and 4 bases at J, with 15 bases in the middle. In germline, CDR1 is LGHNA, CDR2 YNFKEQ. The CDR3 region has the DNA TGTGCCAGCAGCCATTCACACGGACAGCTCTATGGCTACACCTTC. It translates to CASSHSHGQLYGYTF.

The chain employs TRBV7-2 and TRBJ2-1, with no clear D. V was cut by 5 bases and J by 9 bases, with 11 bases left in between. The CDR3 extends over 12 amino acids. CDR1 SGHTA and CDR2 FQGNSA come from the germline V gene. For the CDR3, the DNA is TGTGCCAGCAGCGCGCGGTCCCCTGAGCAGTTCTTC. Protein product: CASSARSPEQFF.

The CDR3, as DNA: TGTGCCAGCAGTCCCCGGACAGGGTTCACCGGGGAGCTGTTTTTT. Its translation: CASSPRTGFTGELFF. This sequence joins TRBV11-2 and TRBJ2-2, with 8 bases lining up with TRBD1. Trimming removed 6 bases from V and 4 bases from J; junction bases left unmatched: 7. The length of the CDR3 is 15 residues. Germline CDR1 SGHAT, CDR2 FQNNGV.

The chain employs TRBV7-2 and TRBJ2-7; TRBD2 aligns across 12 bases. The CDR3 is 16 amino acids. V lost 6 bases and J lost 3; bases outside the gene matches: 9. The germline V gene encodes CDR1 SGHTA and CDR2 FQGNSA. CDR3 sequence reads: CASSYGLAGSGYEQYF. CDR3 DNA sequence: TGTGCCAGCAGTTACGGACTAGCGGGGTCGGGCTACGAGCAGTACTTC.

This clone has only one observation. The rearrangement links TRBV5-4 to TRBJ1-2, with D maybe TRBD1 (5 bases). The CDR3 is 14 residues long. The germline V gene encodes CDR1 SGHNT and CDR2 YYREEE (reference sequence). V was pared by 1 base and J by 0 bases, with 7 bases between. The CDR3 coding sequence is TGTGCCAGCAGCTTGAAGGGGACTAACTATGGCTACACCTTC. It translates to CASSLKGTNYGYTF.

V gene TRBV5-1 combines with J gene TRBJ2-1; TRBD2 agrees at 10 bases. This CDR3 comprises 16 residues. V shed 2 bases and J 7 bases; nucleotides not matched to a gene: 9. Germline V gene data show CDR1 as SGHRS and CDR2 as YFSETQ. CDR3 nucleotide sequence: TGCGCCAGCAGCTTTTCTGCTAGCGGGGGAAGGAATGAGCAGTTCTTC. This codes for CASSFSASGGRNEQFF.

J is TRBJ1-2 and V is TRBV6-5; D may be TRBD1 (6 bases). Trimming removed 5 bases from V and 5 bases from J, with 12 bases in between. This CDR3 comprises 13 residues. The germline V gene encodes CDR1 MNHEY and CDR2 SVGAGI. CDR3 in amino acids: CASSRTEFYGYTF. CDR3 in DNA: TGTGCCAGCAGTCGGACAGAGTTTTATGGCTACACCTTC.

This chain links TRBV19 with TRBJ1-5; D gene uncertain. Germline-derived CDR1 and CDR2 are LNHDA and SQIVND (reference sequence). The CDR3 runs 15 residues. V lost 6 bases and J 1 base, leaving 13 bases between the germline ends. For the CDR3, the DNA is TGTGCCAGTAGGGGAGGGTCGTGGAGCAATCAGCCCCAGCATTTT. This translates into CASRGGSWSNQPQHF.

The V and J genes are TRBV25-1 and TRBJ2-7, with a tentative D call TRBD2 (6 bases). CDR3 length equals 15 residues. CDR1 MGHDK and CDR2 SYGVNS come from the germline V gene. Trimming removed 3 bases at V and 2 bases at J, with 14 bases between. CDR3 DNA sequence: TGTGCCAGCAGTGACCCTGGCGGGGTGGCCTACGAGCAGTACTTC. Its translation is CASSDPGGVAYEQYF.

The chain employs TRBV5-1 and TRBJ2-5; TRBD1 matches at 10 bases. The J segment lost 5 bases and the V segment lost 5 bases, leaving 9 bases of the junction unmatched. The CDR3 is 15 residues long. Per germline, CDR1 SGHRS and CDR2 YFSETQ. CDR3 residues: CASRTPGQGLETQYF. In nucleotides, the CDR3 is TGCGCCAGCAGGACGCCGGGACAGGGGTTGGAGACCCAGTACTTC.

The genes are TRBV28 and TRBJ2-2; D perhaps matches TRBD1 (5 bases). The CDR3 is 14 amino acids. V was trimmed by 6 bases and J by 6 bases, leaving 14 bases between them. Germline lookup yields CDR1 MDHEN and CDR2 SYDVKM. The CDR3 spells CASRTRVLAGELFF. The CDR3 nucleotides are TGTGCCAGCAGAACCAGGGTCTTGGCCGGGGAGCTGTTTTTT.

The chain uses TRBV19 and TRBJ2-2; TRBD1 aligns across 8 bases. CDR3 length: 16 amino acids. With V trimmed by 3 bases and J by 4 bases, 7 bases remained unmatched. Germline values: CDR1 LNHDA, CDR2 SQIVND (reference sequence). The CDR3 region has the DNA TGTGCCAGTAGTATCTCGGACAGGGTTGCCACCGGGGAGCTGTTTTTT. This encodes CASSISDRVATGELFF.

V and J are TRBV9 and TRBJ2-7; 9 nucleotides align to TRBD1. Trimming took 2 bases from V and 4 from J; bases not matched to a gene: 4. The CDR3 length is 14 residues. Per the germline V gene, CDR1 is SGDLS and CDR2 is YYNGEE. The CDR3 loop is CASSVGQGLYEQYF. CDR3 sequence (DNA): TGTGCCAGCAGCGTCGGACAGGGGCTTTACGAGCAGTACTTC.

This clone was counted a single time. This sequence joins TRBV3-1 (or the pseudogene TRBV3-2) and TRBJ2-3, with TRBD2 identical over 9 bases. Germline loops: CDR1 LGHDT, CDR2 YNNKEL (reference sequence). This CDR3 is 16 amino acids long. V dropped 0 bases and J dropped 6; count of bases not matched to a gene: 7. The DNA for the CDR3 is TGTGCCAGCAGCCAAGATCTTGCTAGCGGGGTTGATACGCAGTATTTT. It is translated as CASSQDLASGVDTQYF.

This clone was observed a single time. The V and J genes are TRBV11-2 and TRBJ2-7; 7 nucleotides line up with TRBD2. CDR3 length: 16 amino acids. Germline assignment: CDR1 SGHAT and CDR2 FQNNGV. The V segment lost 2 bases and the J segment 0 bases; nucleotides outside the gene matches: 7. CDR3 amino acids: CASSLIGTTYSYEQYF. CDR3 bases: TGTGCCAGCAGCTTAATAGGGACTACCTACTCCTACGAGCAGTACTTC.

The rearrangement links TRBV10-3 to TRBJ1-1, with a possible D match to TRBD1 (5 bases). Germline loops: CDR1 ENHRY, CDR2 SYGVKD. V gave up 6 bases and J gave up 2 bases, with 13 bases separating them. There are 14 residues in the CDR3. The CDR3 region is CAISRETANTEAFF. CDR3 in DNA: TGTGCCATCAGCCGTGAGACAGCAAACACTGAAGCTTTCTTT.

The rearrangement links TRBV4-2 to TRBJ2-2, with 7 positions matching TRBD1. The CDR3 contains 15 residues. Germline loops: CDR1 LGHNA, CDR2 YNFKEQ. V trimming: 0 bases; J trimming: 4 bases; junction bases outside the gene matches: 2. The CDR3 region is CASSQEAGGTGELFF. Written as DNA, the CDR3 is TGTGCCAGCAGCCAAGAGGCAGGGGGCACCGGGGAGCTGTTTTTT.

This clone was found a few times. This chain joins TRBV4-3 and TRBJ2-5; D not resolved. The CDR3 is 15 residues long. Germline assignment: CDR1 LGHNA and CDR2 YSLEER. Trimming removed 1 base from V and 5 bases from J, with 14 bases in between. In DNA form, the CDR3 reads TGCGCCAGCAGCCAAGCGGCTACTACGATGGAGACCCAGTACTTC. This gives the protein CASSQAATTMETQYF.